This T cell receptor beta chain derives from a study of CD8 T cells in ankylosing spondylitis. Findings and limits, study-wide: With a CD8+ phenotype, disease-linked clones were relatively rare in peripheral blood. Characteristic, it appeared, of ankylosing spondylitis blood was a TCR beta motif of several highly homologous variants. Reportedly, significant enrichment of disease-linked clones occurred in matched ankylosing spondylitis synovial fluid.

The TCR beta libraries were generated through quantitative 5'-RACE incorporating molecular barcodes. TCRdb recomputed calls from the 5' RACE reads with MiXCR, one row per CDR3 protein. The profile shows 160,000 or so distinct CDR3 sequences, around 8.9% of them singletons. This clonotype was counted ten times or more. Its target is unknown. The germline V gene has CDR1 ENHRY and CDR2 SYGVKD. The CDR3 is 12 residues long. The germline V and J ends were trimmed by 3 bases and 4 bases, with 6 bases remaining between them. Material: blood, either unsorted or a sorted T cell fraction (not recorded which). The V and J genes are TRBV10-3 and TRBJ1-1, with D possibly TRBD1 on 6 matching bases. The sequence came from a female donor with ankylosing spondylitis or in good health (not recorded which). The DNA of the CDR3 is TGTGCCATCAGTGAAGGGGGCACTGAAGCTTTCTTT. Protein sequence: CAISEGGTEAFF.